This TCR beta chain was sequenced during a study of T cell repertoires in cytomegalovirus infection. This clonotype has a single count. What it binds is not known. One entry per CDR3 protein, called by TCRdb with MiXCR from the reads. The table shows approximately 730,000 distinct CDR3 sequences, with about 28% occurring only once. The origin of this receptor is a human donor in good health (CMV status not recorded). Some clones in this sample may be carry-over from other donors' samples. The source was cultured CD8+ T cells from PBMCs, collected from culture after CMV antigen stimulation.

Here the CDR3 reads CASSSRGGQGRWDEQYF. CDR3 DNA: TGTGCCAGCAGTTCTCGCGGGGGGCAGGGGAGGTGGGACGAGCAGTACTTC. V gene TRBV27 combines with J gene TRBJ2-7, with 8 bases matching TRBD2. Germline V lookup: CDR1 MNHEY, CDR2 SMNVEV (reference sequence). CDR3 length equals 17 residues. J gave up 5 bases and V 4 bases, and 16 bases lay outside the gene matches.